This TCR beta chain was sequenced during a study of cytomegalovirus exposure and HLA in healthy donors. The study, taken as a whole, reports: Altogether, some 170 TCR beta chains were recorded as cytomegalovirus-associated. Sequencing depth roughly uniform across donors was assumed in presence/absence analyses. Later analysis identified 17,000 or so TCR beta sequences associated with HLA alleles, using a false discovery rate threshold of 0.05. Three CMV-associated chains proved CMV antigen-specific in vitro.

Germline CDR1 and CDR2: MNHNS and SASEGT. The CDR3 runs 14 residues. With V trimmed by 4 bases and J by 2 bases, 3 bases remained unmatched. The PCR had 60 Vbeta and 13 Jbeta primers. TCRdb's table, derived via immunoSEQ multiplex PCR, lists solely in-frame clones and lacks some. The table includes approximately 170,000 clones, roughly 80% detected once. A note on this clone: Antigen unknown.

The specimen sequenced was PBMCs. This clonotype originated in a woman younger than 30 in good health and CMV-seronegative. This chain uses TRBV6-1 with TRBJ2-7; 9 nucleotides agree with TRBD2. The CDR3 nucleotides are TGTGCCAGCAGTGTAAGCGGGAGGACCTACGAGCAGTACTTC. Protein sequence: CASSVSGRTYEQYF.